The entry below gives a single T cell receptor beta chain sequence along with its context. No antigen is known for it. This entry belongs to a study of CD8 T cells in Susac syndrome. Looking at the study overall: When blood was drawn, the patients with Susac syndrome were therapy-naive, on corticosteroids, or on intravenous immunoglobulin alone. Whole-study results and caveats: Expansion of Susac CD8+ clones peaked in TEMRA cells and in active patients. Susac-specific public clones were found in total CD8+ and CD8+ TEMRA repertoires, numbering roughly 15 and five, respectively.

The CDR3 covers 13 residues. V was cut by 6 bases and J by 1 base, with 13 bases left in between. Germline CDR1 reads DFQATT; CDR2 reads SNEGSKA (reference sequence). When the RNA was reverse transcribed, random hexamers were used with an input of roughly 0.45 to 1 ug. From the immunoSEQ multiplex PCR reads, TCRdb called clonotypes with MiXCR, one entry per CDR3 protein. This sample has roughly 130,000 distinct CDR3 sequences, with roughly 94% found just once. This TCR was sampled from a human donor with Susac syndrome. The chain uses TRBV20-1 and TRBJ2-7; D gene ambiguous. The material sequenced was CD8+ T cells from PBMCs. The CDR3 here is CSASGPRSYEQYF. CDR3 DNA sequence: TGCAGTGCGTCAGGTCCTCGATCCTACGAGCAGTACTTC.